What follows are 17 T cell receptor beta chains derived from one specimen sequenced in a study of shared clonotypes between healthy human individuals. The assay was immunoSEQ multiplex PCR, and TCRdb's table has in-frame clones only and misses some. The sample lists 2 million to 2.5 million clones; 90% to 95% were seen once. Sequencing was carried out using naive CD4+ T cells sorted from blood. Subset denoted: CD45RA+ positively selected. Receptors originate from a man between 18 and 35 years old in good health.

The chain links TRBV27 to TRBJ2-1; no firm D call. V shed 2 bases and J shed 8 bases, with 16 bases lying between them. CDR3 length: 15 amino acids. Looked up from germline, CDR1 is MNHEY and CDR2 is SMNVEV (reference sequence). The CDR3 is CASSLNRLGAYEQFF. The CDR3 DNA sequence: TGTGCCAGCAGTTTAAACCGGTTAGGAGCCTATGAGCAGTTCTTC.

The rearrangement links TRBV6-1 to TRBJ1-1; D is uncertain. CDR1 is MNHNS, CDR2 SASEGT, per germline. The CDR3 contains 15 residues. V lost 2 bases and J lost 3, with 13 bases in between. The chain's CDR3 is CASSEWGLEYTEAFF. The DNA for the CDR3 is TGTGCCAGCAGTGAATGGGGTCTCGAGTACACTGAAGCTTTCTTT.

The chain is built from TRBV9 and TRBJ2-7, with TRBD2 matching over 9 bases. CDR1 is SGDLS, CDR2 YYNGEE, per germline. V was pared by 4 bases and J by 3 bases, with 11 bases of the junction left unmatched. The CDR3 runs to 16 residues. In DNA form, the CDR3 reads TGTGCCAGCAGCAAAGAACCGGGACTAGCCGACTACGAGCAGTACTTC. This codes for CASSKEPGLADYEQYF.

The rearrangement uses TRBV29-1 and TRBJ2-1, with 11 positions matching TRBD2. Germline values: CDR1 SQVTM, CDR2 ANQGSEA. The CDR3 is 16 amino acids. Trimming took 5 bases from V and 4 from J; bases not matched to a gene: 10. CDR3 DNA: TGCAGCGTTTCGTTAGCGGGAGGGCCGAATTACAATGAGCAGTTCTTC. Amino acid sequence: CSVSLAGGPNYNEQFF.

The V gene is TRBV18, the J gene TRBJ2-2; perhaps D is TRBD1 or TRBD2 (5 bases each). The V gene's germline CDR1 is KGHSH and CDR2 LQKENI. The CDR3 is made up of 16 amino acids. Deletions cut 2 bases from V and 4 bases from J, with 14 bases between. The CDR3 spells CASSPGTGPFTGELFF. CDR3 DNA: TGTGCCAGCTCACCAGGGACGGGCCCGTTCACCGGGGAGCTGTTTTTT.

The chain joins TRBV7-3 to TRBJ2-2, with 8 bases fitting TRBD2. V gave up 6 bases and J gave up 4 bases; unmatched junction bases: 7. CDR1 and CDR2 from the germline V gene are SGHTA and FQGTGA. CDR3 length: 15 amino acids. The CDR3 DNA reads as TGTGCCAGCAGGGTTAGCGGGGCCTTCACCGGGGAGCTGTTTTTT. Residues: CASRVSGAFTGELFF.

The chain links TRBV10-3 to TRBJ2-7; D is unresolved. The CDR3 extends over 12 amino acids. Germline loops: CDR1 ENHRY, CDR2 SYGVKD. The V end was cut by 4 bases, the J end by 2 bases, with 6 bases between. CDR3 nucleotides: TGTGCCATCAGTGTTGGTACCTACGAGCAGTACTTC. Amino acids: CAISVGTYEQYF.

J is TRBJ2-7 and V is TRBV2, with D perhaps TRBD2 (5 bases). This CDR3 spans 15 amino acids. Trimming stripped 4 bases from V and 3 bases from J, with 16 bases between. Germline V gene sequence: CDR1 SNHLY, CDR2 FYNNEI. The CDR3, as DNA: TGTGCCAGCAGTGTCGGGGTAGCGCAATACTACGAGCAGTACTTC. Translated, it gives CASSVGVAQYYEQYF.

The chain is built from TRBV6-1 and TRBJ2-7; 10 bases match TRBD1. Germline V gene data show CDR1 as MNHNS and CDR2 as SASEGT. The CDR3 sequence is 15 residues long. The ends lost 5 bases at V and 5 bases at J; junction bases unmatched: 9. CDR3 nucleotides: TGTGCCAGCAGTACGCCGGGACAGGGGAGAGACGAGCAGTACTTC. It is translated as CASSTPGQGRDEQYF.

The genes are TRBV30 and TRBJ2-1; D not certain. CDR3 size: 13 residues. CDR1 is GTSNPN, CDR2 SVGIG, per germline (reference sequence). V was pared by 3 bases and J by 3 bases, with 9 bases between. The CDR3 DNA reads TGTGCCTGGAGCGGGCGGATCTACAATGAGCAGTTCTTC. Protein sequence: CAWSGRIYNEQFF.

This chain joins TRBV19 and TRBJ1-2; D is perhaps TRBD1 (6 bases). Trimming took 9 bases from V and 4 from J, leaving 15 bases between them. CDR1 is LNHDA and CDR2 is SQIVND in the germline V gene (reference sequence). This CDR3 region has 13 residues. The CDR3 loop is CASLDRTVYGYTF. The DNA of the CDR3 is TGTGCCAGCCTAGACAGGACGGTCTATGGCTACACCTTC.

The V gene is TRBV5-1, the J gene TRBJ2-5; TRBD1 aligns across 7 bases. This CDR3 has 14 amino acids. Germline lookup yields CDR1 SGHRS and CDR2 YFSETQ. V shed 4 bases and J 1 base; nucleotides not matched to a gene: 4. In DNA form, the CDR3 reads TGCGCCAGCAGCCCCGACAGGGTCCAAGAGACCCAGTACTTC. The encoded protein is CASSPDRVQETQYF.

The rearrangement joins TRBV2 to TRBJ1-5; D is perhaps TRBD1 (5 bases). V lost 2 bases, J lost 6 bases, and 11 bases lay in between. Germline V gene sequence: CDR1 SNHLY, CDR2 FYNNEI. The CDR3 totals 14 residues. The CDR3 loop is CASSESREGQPQHF. In DNA, the CDR3 is TGTGCCAGCAGTGAATCCAGGGAGGGTCAGCCCCAGCATTTT.

V gene TRBV10-3 combines with J gene TRBJ1-4, with D perhaps matching TRBD1 (5 bases). There are 15 residues in the CDR3. Per germline, CDR1 ENHRY and CDR2 SYGVKD. Trimming removed 5 bases at V and 6 bases at J, with 16 bases between. CDR3 nucleotide sequence: TGTGCCATCAGTCTGGGGGACCGGACGCATGAAAAACTGTTTTTT. Its protein product is CAISLGDRTHEKLFF.

The J gene is TRBJ1-3, the V gene TRBV7-6; D might be TRBD1 (5 bases). Germline loops: CDR1 SGHVS, CDR2 FNYEAQ. V was trimmed by 6 bases and J by 1 base, leaving 10 bases between them. The CDR3 sequence is 14 residues long. The CDR3 DNA reads as TGTGCCAGCAGTCCAGGGATATCTGGAAACACCATATATTTT. Its translation is CASSPGISGNTIYF.

The rearrangement links TRBV7-2 to TRBJ1-5; D is uncertain. Per the germline V gene, CDR1 is SGHTA and CDR2 is FQGNSA. The V gene lost 5 bases and the J gene lost 4 bases, with 12 bases spanning the gap. The CDR3 totals 14 residues. The CDR3 spells CASSPPERNQPQHF. The CDR3 DNA reads as TGTGCCAGCAGCCCACCCGAGAGGAATCAGCCCCAGCATTTT.

A remark on this clone: Other nucleotide sequences in the sample specify the same CDR3. V and J are TRBV18 and TRBJ2-7, with a weak D call TRBD2 (5 bases). The germline CDR1 and CDR2 sequences are KGHSH and LQKENI. The CDR3 is made up of 12 amino acids. V was shortened by 3 bases and J by 2 bases, with 5 bases between the two germline ends. The CDR3 nucleotides read TGTGCCAGCTCACCCGGGGCCTACGAGCAGTACTTC. Amino acid sequence: CASSPGAYEQYF.